The 3 T cell receptor beta chains given below trace back to one sample, sequenced in a study of shared clonotypes between healthy human individuals. Naive CD8 cells lacked CD45RO and underwent positive selection for CCR7, leaving out terminally differentiated effector memory CD45RA+ cells. Using immunoSEQ multiplex PCR, the repertoire was profiled, and TCRdb retains in-frame clones only, with some absent. The sample lists about 800,000 clones, approximately 97% occurring once. The material sequenced was naive CD8+ T cells sorted from blood. The receptors originated from a man younger than 40 in good health.

This clone has a single count. J is TRBJ2-1 and V is TRBV10-2; D not resolved. Looked up from germline, CDR1 is WSHSY and CDR2 is SAAADI. The length of the CDR3 is 13 residues. The CDR3 is CALKLTHFHEQFF. The CDR3 bases are TGCGCTCTTAAGTTGACCCATTTCCATGAGCAGTTCTTC.

V gene TRBV28 combines with J gene TRBJ1-1, with 7 bases that match TRBD1. V lost 5 bases, J lost 7 bases, and 10 bases stayed unmatched. The germline V gene has CDR1 MDHEN and CDR2 SYDVKM. The CDR3 runs 14 residues. The CDR3: CASSHRGGPDEAFF. The CDR3 DNA follows: TGTGCCAGCAGTCACAGGGGCGGTCCAGATGAAGCTTTCTTT.

V is TRBV5-5 and J is TRBJ1-2; D ambiguous. CDR3 length equals 17 residues. V was trimmed by 4 bases and J by 0 bases, leaving 19 bases between them. Germline values: CDR1 SGHKS, CDR2 YYEKEE (reference sequence). CDR3 protein: CASSPFANGVTNYGYTF. DNA for the CDR3: TGTGCCAGCAGCCCTTTCGCAAACGGGGTGACTAACTATGGCTACACCTTC.